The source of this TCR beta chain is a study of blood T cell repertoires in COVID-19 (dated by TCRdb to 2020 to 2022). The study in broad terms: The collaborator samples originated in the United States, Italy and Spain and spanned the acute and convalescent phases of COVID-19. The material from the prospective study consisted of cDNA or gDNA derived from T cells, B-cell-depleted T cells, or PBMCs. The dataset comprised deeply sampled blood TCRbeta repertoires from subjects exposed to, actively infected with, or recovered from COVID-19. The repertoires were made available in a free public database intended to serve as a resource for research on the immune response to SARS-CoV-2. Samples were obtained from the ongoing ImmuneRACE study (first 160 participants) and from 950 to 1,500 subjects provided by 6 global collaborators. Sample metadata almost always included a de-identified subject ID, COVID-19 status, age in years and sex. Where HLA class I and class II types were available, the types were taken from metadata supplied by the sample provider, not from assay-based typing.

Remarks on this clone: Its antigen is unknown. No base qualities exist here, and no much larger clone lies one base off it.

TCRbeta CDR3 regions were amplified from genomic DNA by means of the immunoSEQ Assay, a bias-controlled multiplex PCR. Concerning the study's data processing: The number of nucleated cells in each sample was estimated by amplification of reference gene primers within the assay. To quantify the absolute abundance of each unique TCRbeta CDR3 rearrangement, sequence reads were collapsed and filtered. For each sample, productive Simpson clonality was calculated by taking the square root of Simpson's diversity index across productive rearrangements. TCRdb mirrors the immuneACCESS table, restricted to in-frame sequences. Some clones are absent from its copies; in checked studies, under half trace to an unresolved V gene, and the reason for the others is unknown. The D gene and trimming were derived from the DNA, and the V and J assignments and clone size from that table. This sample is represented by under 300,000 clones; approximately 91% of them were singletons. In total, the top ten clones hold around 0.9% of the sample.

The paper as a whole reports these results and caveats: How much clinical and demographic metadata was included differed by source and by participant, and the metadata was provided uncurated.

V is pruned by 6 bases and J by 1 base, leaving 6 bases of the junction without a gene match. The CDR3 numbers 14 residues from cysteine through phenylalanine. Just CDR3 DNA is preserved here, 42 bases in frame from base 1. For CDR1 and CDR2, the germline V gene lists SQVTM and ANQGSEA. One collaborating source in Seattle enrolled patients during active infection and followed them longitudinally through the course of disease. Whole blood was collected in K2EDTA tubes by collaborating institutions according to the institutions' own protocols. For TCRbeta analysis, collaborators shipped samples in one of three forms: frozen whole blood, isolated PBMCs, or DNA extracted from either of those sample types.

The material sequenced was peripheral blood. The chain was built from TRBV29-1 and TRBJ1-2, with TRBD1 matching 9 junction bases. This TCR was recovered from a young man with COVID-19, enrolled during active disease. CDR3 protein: CSVWTGEFNYGYTF. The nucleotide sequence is TGCAGCGTGTGGACAGGGGAATTTAACTATGGCTACACCTTC. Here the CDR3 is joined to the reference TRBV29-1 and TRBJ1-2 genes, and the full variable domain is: SAVISQKPSRDICQRGTSLTIQCQVDSQVTMMFWYRQQPGQSLTLIATANQGSEATYESGFVIDKFPISRPNLTFSTLTVSNMSPEDSSIYLCSVWTGEFNYGYTFGSGTRLTVV.